This T cell receptor beta chain comes out of a study of blood T cell repertoires in COVID-19. With V trimmed by 4 bases and J by 2 bases, 13 bases remained unmatched. The CDR3 loop spans 18 amino acids. Per germline, CDR1 SGHRS and CDR2 YFSETQ. Sequencing used immunoSEQ multiplex PCR; TCRdb keeps in-frame clones, though not all of them. The sample lists under 45,000 clones; 75% to 90% were seen once. The receptor's source is a woman between 35 and 50 years old with acute or convalescent COVID-19. The rearrangement joins TRBV5-1 to TRBJ2-5; 11 bases are shared with TRBD2. Sequencing was carried out using peripheral blood. The CDR3 DNA reads TGCGCCAGCAGCCTGGAGGCTAGCGGGGGGAGACTTCAAGAGACCCAGTACTTC. Protein product: CASSLEASGGRLQETQYF.